The clone carrying this T cell receptor (beta chain) was found many times. Preparation of the TCRbeta library was carried out with unique molecular identifiers. Via MiXCR, TCRdb re-called the PCR reads, giving one row per CDR3 protein. The repertoire holds 700,000 or so distinct CDR3 sequences, about an eighth seen once, with 0.65% to 0.9% in the top ten. Looked up from germline, CDR1 is DFQATT and CDR2 is SNEGSKA (reference sequence). The length of the CDR3 is 12 residues. Trimming took off 3 bases at V and 4 bases at J, with 10 bases between the two ends. These data originate in a study of T-cell reconstitution after alpha-beta-depleted transplantation in children.

Sequenced here: PBMCs, sampled before TCRalphabeta/CD19-depleted stem cell transplant. This TCR came from a girl aged 2 to 10 with congenital amegakaryocytic thrombocytopenia, due to receive a stem cell transplant. The J gene is TRBJ2-7, the V gene TRBV20-1, with TRBD1 as a possible D gene (6 bases). The CDR3 coding sequence is TGCAGTGCTAGGGAAGACAGGTACGAGCAGTACTTC. Translating gives CSAREDRYEQYF.